This T cell receptor (beta chain) was profiled in a study of cytomegalovirus exposure and HLA in healthy donors. Germline lookup yields CDR1 MNHEY and CDR2 SMNVEV (reference sequence). The CDR3 is made up of 12 amino acids. The V end was cut by 2 bases, the J end by 7 bases, with 8 bases between. Comments on this clone: The antigen is undetermined.

It was with 60 Vbeta and 13 Jbeta primers that the PCR ran. Sequencing was performed with immunoSEQ multiplex PCR; in TCRdb, only in-frame clones are kept and a portion is missing. The profile shows approximately 150,000 clones, around 80% of them singletons. Points from the study as a whole: 87-base-pair reads could not separate some V segments, including TRBV6-2 and TRBV6-3. Using the classifier, cytomegalovirus status was reportedly diagnosed with high specificity and sensitivity.

The chain employs TRBV27 and TRBJ2-5; possibly TRBD2 for D (6 bases). This TCR was recovered from a man aged 35 to 55 in good health and CMV-seronegative. The sequencing sample was made of PBMCs. The CDR3 reads CASSLQGGTQYF. CDR3 DNA: TGTGCCAGCAGTTTACAGGGAGGGACCCAGTACTTC.